These 22 T cell receptor beta chains were all obtained from the same sample, sequenced in a study of radiation and T cells in renal cell carcinoma. Time point denoted: blood 4 weeks post-SBRT, at nephrectomy. Treatment described: 15 Gy SBRT to primary tumor, nephrectomy 4 weeks later. Clones were sequenced by immunoSEQ multiplex PCR, and TCRdb holds only the in-frame ones, with some missing. The sample holds about 73,000 clones; 70% to 90% are singletons and the top ten take more than 2%. The sample in question was blood, obtained from a patient whose treatment included radiotherapy and nephrectomy. All receptors come from a woman aged 60-75 years with renal cell carcinoma.

The chain recombines TRBV7-3 with TRBJ1-4, with 9 bases that match TRBD1. The germline V gene encodes CDR1 SGHTA and CDR2 FQGTGA. CDR3 size: 19 residues. J was trimmed by 4 bases and V by 5 bases; bases with no gene match: 17. The CDR3 DNA sequence: TGTGCCAGCAGCGGGTTGGGAACAGGGGGCCGATTGAGTAATGAAAAACTGTTTTTT. Protein: CASSGLGTGGRLSNEKLFF.

The chain recombines TRBV5-4 with TRBJ2-1; 14 bases match TRBD2. The V segment lost 3 bases and the J segment 4 bases; nucleotides outside the gene matches: 6. The germline CDR1 and CDR2 sequences are SGHNT and YYREEE (reference sequence). The CDR3 totals 17 residues. CDR3 bases: TGTGCCAGCAGCTCGCCGACTAGCGGGAGGGGTTACAATGAGCAGTTCTTC. This sequence encodes CASSSPTSGRGYNEQFF.

This chain joins TRBV21-1 and TRBJ2-7; the D segment call TRBD2 is taken from the table without a DNA check. TRBV21-1 is recorded as a pseudogene. The CDR3 runs 17 residues. The CDR3: CASSKFGKRGPSYEQYF. CDR3 coding DNA: TGTGCCAGCAGCAAATTTGGAAAGCGGGGGCCCTCCTACGAGCAGTACTTC.

This clone was detected only a few times. The chain joins TRBV4-1 to TRBJ1-3; D not certain. The CDR3 consists of 14 residues. Germline V gives CDR1 MGHRA, CDR2 YSYEKL. Trimming left V 2 bases short and J 1 base short, with 6 bases between. CDR3 region: CASSQHVSGNTIYF. CDR3 nucleotide sequence: TGCGCCAGCAGCCAACATGTGTCTGGAAACACCATATATTTT.

The chain combines TRBV5-1 with TRBJ1-1, with D tentatively TRBD1 (6 bases). Germline values: CDR1 SGHRS, CDR2 YFSETQ. The CDR3 loop spans 16 amino acids. V was shortened by 0 bases and J by 1 base, with 13 bases between the two germline ends. CDR3 in DNA: TGCGCCAGCAGCTTGGGGGCAGGGGATGCGAACACTGAAGCTTTCTTT. Its translation: CASSLGAGDANTEAFF.

This clone was observed a few times. The chain couples TRBV5-1 to TRBJ1-1; no firm D call. The length of the CDR3 is 15 residues. V was clipped by 3 bases and J by 1 base, with 13 bases between them. Germline assignment: CDR1 SGHRS and CDR2 YFSETQ. The CDR3 DNA reads TGCGCCAGCAGCTATCAAATAGGGCAGAACACTGAAGCTTTCTTT. Residues: CASSYQIGQNTEAFF.

The V call is TRBV7-9, the J call TRBJ2-1; D is perhaps TRBD2 (7 bases). V dropped 1 base and J dropped 5 bases, with 18 bases sitting between them. Germline V gene data show CDR1 as SEHNR and CDR2 as FQNEAQ (reference sequence). The CDR3 length is 17 residues. For the CDR3, the DNA is TGTGCCAGCAGCTTAGGAGGGGGAGGGCCAGTTGACAATGAGCAGTTCTTC. Translating it yields CASSLGGGGPVDNEQFF.

The chain carries TRBV7-8 and TRBJ1-3; D is uncertain. The CDR3 covers 16 residues. The germline V gene has CDR1 SGHVS and CDR2 FQNEAQ. The germline V and J ends were trimmed by 2 bases and 0 bases, with 11 bases remaining between them. CDR3 protein: CASSLTELSSGNTIYF. The CDR3 DNA sequence: TGTGCCAGCAGCTTAACGGAACTGAGCTCTGGAAACACCATATATTTT.

The chain joins TRBV10-3 to TRBJ1-2; the D gene is possibly TRBD1 (5 bases). Germline V gene data show CDR1 as ENHRY and CDR2 as SYGVKD. This CDR3 has 15 residues. V lost 4 bases to trimming and J lost 7 bases, with 19 bases between them. CDR3: CAISVGGTETSGYTF. CDR3 in DNA: TGTGCCATCAGTGTCGGGGGGACGGAGACAAGTGGCTACACCTTC.

V gene TRBV6-5 combines with J gene TRBJ1-6; tentative D call: TRBD1 (5 bases). Germline V lookup: CDR1 MNHEY, CDR2 SVGAGI. V lost 6 bases and J lost 7, with 10 bases in between. The CDR3 totals 13 residues. For the CDR3, the DNA is TGTGCCAGCAGGGCCGGGGGGAATTCACCCCTCCACTTT. As protein: CASRAGGNSPLHF.

The CDR3 DNA is TGTGCCAGCAGCTTACTCGACAGGGTAGGAGAGCAGTTCTTC. Protein: CASSLLDRVGEQFF. This chain uses TRBV5-6 with TRBJ2-1; TRBD1 matches at 7 bases. The junction had 9 bases not matched to a gene; V was cut back by 2 bases and J by 10 bases. Germline V gives CDR1 SGHDT, CDR2 YYEEEE. This CDR3 is built from 14 residues.

V gene TRBV6-1 combines with J gene TRBJ1-2; D not resolved. Germline-derived CDR1 and CDR2 are MNHNS and SASEGT. The CDR3 length is 13 residues. The germline V and J ends were trimmed by 7 bases and 8 bases, with 17 bases remaining between them. CDR3: CASNNIEAGGYTF. In DNA form, the CDR3 reads TGTGCCAGCAACAATATTGAAGCGGGGGGCTACACCTTC.

The chain joins TRBV30 to TRBJ2-7, with a possible D match to TRBD1 (5 bases). The CDR3 extends over 15 amino acids. V was trimmed by 3 bases and J by 3 bases, leaving 18 bases between them. Germline V gives CDR1 GTSNPN, CDR2 SVGIG (reference sequence). This chain's CDR3 is CAWRDTKTELYEQYF. CDR3 DNA: TGTGCCTGGAGAGACACTAAGACAGAGCTCTACGAGCAGTACTTC. The full variable domain, rest sourced from reference TRBV30 and TRBJ2-7, is SQTIHQWPATLVQPVGSPLSLECTVEGTSNPNLYWYRQAAGRGLQLLFYSVGIGQISSEVPQNLSASRPQDRQFILSSKKLLLSDSGFYLCAWRDTKTELYEQYFGPGTRLTVT.

The chain recombines TRBV6-5 with TRBJ1-1, with D possibly matching TRBD1 (5 bases). V was pared by 5 bases and J by 2 bases, with 9 bases between. Germline lookup yields CDR1 MNHEY and CDR2 SVGAGI. The CDR3 runs 13 residues. The CDR3 DNA reads as TGTGCCAGCAGTAGGGACGGAAACACTGAAGCTTTCTTT. It codes for CASSRDGNTEAFF.

This sequence joins TRBV11-2 and TRBJ1-6; 8 bases agree with TRBD1. The V gene's germline CDR1 is SGHAT and CDR2 FQNNGV. The CDR3 loop spans 14 amino acids. J gave up 10 bases and V 5 bases, and 7 bases lay outside the gene matches. CDR3 region: CASSLGQGGSPLHF. The CDR3 region has the DNA TGTGCCAGCAGCCTAGGACAGGGCGGATCACCCCTCCACTTT. Full variable domain (outside the CDR3, taken from reference TRBV11-2 and TRBJ1-6): EAGVAQSPRYKIIEKRQSVAFWCNPISGHATLYWYQQILGQGPKLLIQFQNNGVVDDSQLPKDRFSAERLKGVDSTLKIQPAKLEDSAVYLCASSLGQGGSPLHFGNGTRLTVT.

V usage is TRBV7-9 and J usage is TRBJ2-3; D gene ambiguous. Between the trimmed V and J ends, which lost 5 bases and 1 base, there was a span of 10 bases. CDR3 length: 14 residues. CDR1 is SEHNR and CDR2 is FQNEAQ in the germline V gene (reference sequence). The CDR3 DNA reads as TGTGCCAGCAGCGAGTCCTTGGGCACAGATACGCAGTATTTT. Its translation: CASSESLGTDTQYF.

J is TRBJ2-3 and V is TRBV19; D gene ambiguous. V gave up 8 bases and J gave up 4 bases, with 7 bases separating them. The CDR3 is 11 residues long. The germline gives CDR1 LNHDA, CDR2 SQIVND (reference sequence). CDR3 DNA: TGTGCCAGTTCCTGGGCAGATACGCAGTATTTT. It specifies CASSWADTQYF.

This chain uses TRBV7-2 with TRBJ1-3; tentatively, D is TRBD1 (6 bases). Trimming took off 2 bases at V and 3 bases at J, with 11 bases between the two ends. This CDR3 is built from 15 residues. Germline CDR1 is SGHTA and CDR2 is FQGNSA. The CDR3 bases are TGTGCCAGCAGCTTAAGGGGGGGCAGTGGAAACACCATATATTTT. This codes for CASSLRGGSGNTIYF.

CDR3 sequence: CASSLGTAGSGNTIYF. The CDR3 nucleotides are TGTGCCAGCAGCTTAGGGACGGCGGGCTCTGGAAACACCATATATTTT. The genes are TRBV7-2 and TRBJ1-3; D remains ambiguous. V was clipped by 1 base and J by 0 bases, with 10 bases between them. The germline CDR1 and CDR2 sequences are SGHTA and FQGNSA. The CDR3 is 16 residues long.

This rearrangement joins TRBV11-2 to TRBJ1-1; 12 nucleotides agree with TRBD1. CDR1 is SGHAT and CDR2 is FQNNGV in the germline V gene. The CDR3 runs to 15 residues. With 7 bases clipped from V and 8 bases from J, the junction kept 11 bases outside the gene matches. The CDR3 sequence: CASKPQGQGASEAFF. The CDR3 DNA reads as TGTGCCAGCAAACCCCAGGGACAGGGGGCTTCGGAAGCTTTCTTT.

The chain uses TRBV28 and TRBJ1-2, with D uncertain. Looked up from germline, CDR1 is MDHEN and CDR2 is SYDVKM. This CDR3 is 12 amino acids long. The V gene lost 6 bases and the J gene lost 4 bases, with 9 bases spanning the gap. CDR3 sequence reads: CASSFGSYGYTF. The CDR3 DNA reads as TGTGCCAGCAGCTTTGGGTCCTATGGCTACACCTTC.

The CDR3 is CASSVTGHEQFF. CDR3 bases: TGTGCCAGCAGTGTGACAGGGCACGAGCAGTTCTTC. The chain joins TRBV28 to TRBJ2-1; TRBD1 aligns across 7 bases. Trimming removed 5 bases from V and 10 bases from J; junction bases left unmatched: 5. Germline-derived CDR1 and CDR2 are MDHEN and SYDVKM. The CDR3 totals 12 residues.